The 4 T cell receptor beta chains below all came from one sample that was sequenced in a study of cytomegalovirus exposure and HLA in healthy donors. Profiled with immunoSEQ multiplex PCR; TCRdb holds only in-frame clones, not every one. The sample contains some 54,000 clones, 75% to 95% of which appear only once. Sequencing used PBMCs. The receptors were gathered from a man aged 18 to 35 in good health and CMV-seronegative.

This rearrangement joins TRBV7-9 to TRBJ2-1; 9 bases match TRBD2. CDR1 SEHNR and CDR2 FQNEAQ come from the germline V gene (reference sequence). The CDR3 spans 14 residues. J lost 11 bases, V lost 7 bases, and 12 bases had no gene match. CDR3 residues: CASIPIETSGKQFF. The CDR3 coding sequence is TGTGCCAGCATCCCCATAGAGACTAGCGGAAAGCAGTTCTTC.

The chain uses TRBV9 and TRBJ2-7; no clear D. This CDR3 is 14 amino acids long. The V and J ends lost 0 bases and 2 bases respectively, with 9 bases between them. The germline CDR1 and CDR2 sequences are SGDLS and YYNGEE. This CDR3 is CASSVGRSPYEQYF. DNA for the CDR3: TGTGCCAGCAGCGTAGGACGGAGCCCCTACGAGCAGTACTTC.

The chain has TRBV5-1 and TRBJ1-1; D unresolved. Germline CDR1 is SGHRS and CDR2 is YFSETQ. V lost 3 bases, J lost 0 bases, and 12 bases lay in between. The CDR3 is made up of 15 amino acids. As DNA, the CDR3 is TGCGCCAGCAGCTCATCCCCAGTTGTGAACACTGAAGCTTTCTTT. This sequence encodes CASSSSPVVNTEAFF.

In nucleotides, the CDR3 is TGTGCCAGTGTTAGGACTAGCGGGACCTACAATGAGCAGTTCTTC. It is translated as CASVRTSGTYNEQFF. This chain links TRBV19 with TRBJ2-1, with 12 positions matching TRBD2. Germline-derived CDR1 and CDR2 are LNHDA and SQIVND (reference sequence). Trimming removed 8 bases from V and 2 bases from J; junction bases left unmatched: 4. CDR3 size: 15 residues.